The entry below gives a single T cell receptor (beta chain) sequence along with its context. Its antigen is unknown. The listed genes are named as in mouse. This sample is drawn from a study of tissue T cells after allogeneic stem cell transplantation. Notes on the study in general: Motif-based clustering found tissue-specific repertoire signatures shared across patients, though few clones were shared. Limitations included a small, clinically heterogeneous cohort and limited sampling depth.

This sample's time point: mouse harvest day 14 after allogeneic transplant. Each mouse received 10^7 T-cell-depleted marrow cells plus 10^6 splenic CD5+ T cells by tail vein. Sequencing of TCRbeta CDR3 at survey depth gave sequences and template counts. Generated by immunoSEQ multiplex PCR, the TCRdb table keeps only in-frame clones and is missing some. The profile shows 1,800 or so clones, 45% to 55% of them singletons. Sequencing was done on a sample of gut tissue. The TCR was taken from a female BALB/c mouse given C57BL/6 T cells with graft-versus-host disease after an allogeneic hematopoietic cell transplant.

The CDR3 reads CGARDWGYSQNTLYF. The CDR3 DNA, read in part, is TGTGGTGCTAGGGACTGGGGTTATAGTCAAAACACCTTGTAC. The rearrangement uses TRBV20 and TRBJ2-4; D is perhaps TRBD2 (6 bases). The read falls 1 residue short of the CDR3 end, and the missing part is taken from the germline J gene. V gave up 0 bases and J gave up 0 bases, with 10 bases separating them. The germline gives CDR1 GFQATS, CDR2 STVNSAI. The CDR3 runs 15 residues.